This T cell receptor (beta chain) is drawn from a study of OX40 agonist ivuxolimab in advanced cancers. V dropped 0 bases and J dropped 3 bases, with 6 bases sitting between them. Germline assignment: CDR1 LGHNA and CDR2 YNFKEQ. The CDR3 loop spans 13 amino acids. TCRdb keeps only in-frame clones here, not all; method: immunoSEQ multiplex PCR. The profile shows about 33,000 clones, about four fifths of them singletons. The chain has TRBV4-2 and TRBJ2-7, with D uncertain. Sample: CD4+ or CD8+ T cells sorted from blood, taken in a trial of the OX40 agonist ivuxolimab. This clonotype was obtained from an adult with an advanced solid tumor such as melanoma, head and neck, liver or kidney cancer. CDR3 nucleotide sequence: TGTGCCAGCAGCCAAGATGTCAACTACGAGCAGTACTTC. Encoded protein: CASSQDVNYEQYF.